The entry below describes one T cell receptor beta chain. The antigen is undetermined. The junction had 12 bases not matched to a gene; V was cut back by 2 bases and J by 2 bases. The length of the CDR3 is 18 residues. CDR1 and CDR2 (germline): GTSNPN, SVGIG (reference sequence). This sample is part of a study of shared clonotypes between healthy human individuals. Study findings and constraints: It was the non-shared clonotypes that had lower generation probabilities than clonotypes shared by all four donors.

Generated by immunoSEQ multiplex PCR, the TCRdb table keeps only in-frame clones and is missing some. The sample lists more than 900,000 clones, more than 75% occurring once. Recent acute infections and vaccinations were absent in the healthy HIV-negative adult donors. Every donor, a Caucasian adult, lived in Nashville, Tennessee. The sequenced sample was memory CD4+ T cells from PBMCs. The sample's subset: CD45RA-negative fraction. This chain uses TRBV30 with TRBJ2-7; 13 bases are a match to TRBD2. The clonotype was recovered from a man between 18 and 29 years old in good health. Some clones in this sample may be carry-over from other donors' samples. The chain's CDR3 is CAWSPPGLAGVLPYEQYF. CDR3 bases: TGTGCCTGGAGTCCACCAGGACTAGCGGGAGTATTACCCTACGAGCAGTACTTC.